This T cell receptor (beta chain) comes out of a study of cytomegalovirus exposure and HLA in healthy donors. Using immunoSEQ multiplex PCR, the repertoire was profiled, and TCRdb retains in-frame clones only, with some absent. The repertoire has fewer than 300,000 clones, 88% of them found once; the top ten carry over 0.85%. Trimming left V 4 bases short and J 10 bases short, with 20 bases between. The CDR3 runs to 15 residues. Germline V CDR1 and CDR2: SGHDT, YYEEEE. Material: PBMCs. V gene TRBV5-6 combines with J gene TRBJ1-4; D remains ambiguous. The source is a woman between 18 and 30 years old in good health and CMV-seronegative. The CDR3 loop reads CASSRDPQDAGKLFF. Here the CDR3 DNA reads TGTGCCAGCAGCCGGGATCCTCAAGACGCTGGAAAACTGTTTTTT.